In this sample, the clone carrying this TCR beta chain turned up many times. The data belong to a study of T cells in Graves' hyperthyroidism and ophthalmopathy. V lost 0 bases and J 7 bases, leaving 16 bases between the germline ends. CDR3 length: 16 residues. Germline CDR1 reads SGHRS; CDR2 reads YFSETQ. Amplified TCR beta CDR3 regions derived from RNA transcripts. A set of HTBI primers served as the primers for a first-round RT-PCR of the TCR CDR3. MiXCR was run by TCRdb on the multiplex PCR reads, yielding one entry per CDR3 protein. The data contain fewer than 650,000 distinct CDR3 sequences, about 15% of them seen just once; the ten biggest clones take up approximately 4.3%.

V is TRBV5-1 and J is TRBJ2-2; D is unresolved. The sample taken for sequencing was blood. This sequence originates from a middle-aged woman with Graves' ophthalmopathy. CDR3 region: CASSLDVPTDGGELFF. Written as DNA, the CDR3 is TGCGCCAGCAGCTTGGATGTCCCCACGGACGGCGGGGAGCTGTTTTTT.